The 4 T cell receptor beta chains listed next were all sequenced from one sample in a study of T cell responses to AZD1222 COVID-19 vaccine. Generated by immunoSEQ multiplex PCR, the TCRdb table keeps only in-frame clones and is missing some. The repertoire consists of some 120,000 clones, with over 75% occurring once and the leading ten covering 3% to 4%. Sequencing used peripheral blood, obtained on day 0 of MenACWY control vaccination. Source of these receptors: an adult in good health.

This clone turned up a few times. The CDR3 sequence: CASSVGWTSGAYEQYF. For the CDR3, the DNA is TGTGCCAGCAGCGTAGGGTGGACTAGCGGGGCCTACGAGCAGTACTTC. This chain uses TRBV9 with TRBJ2-7, with TRBD2 matching over 12 bases. Per the germline V gene, CDR1 is SGDLS and CDR2 is YYNGEE. V lost 0 bases, J lost 2 bases, and 3 bases stayed unmatched. The CDR3 is 16 amino acids.

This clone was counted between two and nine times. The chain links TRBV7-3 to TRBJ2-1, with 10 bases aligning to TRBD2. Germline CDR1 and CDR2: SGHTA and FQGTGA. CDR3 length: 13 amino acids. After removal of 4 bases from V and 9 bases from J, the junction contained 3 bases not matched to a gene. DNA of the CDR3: TGTGCCAGCAGCTCACGGACTAGCGGTGAGCAGTTCTTC. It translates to CASSSRTSGEQFF.

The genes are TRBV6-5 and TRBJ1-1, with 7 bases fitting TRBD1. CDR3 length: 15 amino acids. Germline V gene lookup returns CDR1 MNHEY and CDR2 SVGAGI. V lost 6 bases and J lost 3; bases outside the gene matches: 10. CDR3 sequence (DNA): TGTGCCAGCAGCCGGGACCGTACAGGGGACACTGAAGCTTTCTTT. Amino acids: CASSRDRTGDTEAFF.

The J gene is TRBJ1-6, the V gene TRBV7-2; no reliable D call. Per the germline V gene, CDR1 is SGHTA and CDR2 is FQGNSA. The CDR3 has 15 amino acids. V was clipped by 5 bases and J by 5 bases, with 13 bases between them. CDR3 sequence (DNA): TGTGCCAGCAGCCCGCAGTGGAGAAATAATTCACCCCTCCACTTT. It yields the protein CASSPQWRNNSPLHF.